A selection of T cell receptor beta chains follows, all from one sample in a study of blood T cell repertoires in COVID-19. Generated by immunoSEQ multiplex PCR, the TCRdb table keeps only in-frame clones and is missing some. The sample yields approximately 270,000 clones, 88% seen once. Sequencing was performed on peripheral blood. Receptors were obtained from a man older than 75 with acute or convalescent COVID-19. The CDR3 runs from the conserved cysteine through the conserved F or W. The D gene is left open where the match is weak. Size values are once, few and many counts, or a class for expanded clones, and some rows have none.

v_gene	j_gene	abundance	d_gene	CDR3aa	CDR3nt
TRBV18	TRBJ2-2	NA	NA	CASSLDSMNTGELFF	TGTGCCAGCTCACTAGACTCCATGAACACCGGGGAGCTGTTTTTT
TRBV28	TRBJ1-3	NA	TRBD1	CASSRDSSGNTIYF	TGTGCCAGCAGTAGGGACAGCTCTGGAAACACCATATATTTT
TRBV9	TRBJ2-5	NA	NA	CASSVALSGNGLPETQYF	TGTGCCAGCAGCGTAGCATTATCGGGTAACGGTTTGCCAGAGACCCAGTACTTC
TRBV7-2	TRBJ2-7	NA	TRBD2	CASSLTGGPGEQYF	TGTGCCAGCAGCTTAACGGGAGGGCCGGGTGAGCAGTACTTC
TRBV19	TRBJ2-5	NA	NA	CASSPGGRQETQYF	TGTGCCAGTAGCCCCGGCGGGCGACAAGAGACCCAGTACTTC
TRBV18	TRBJ2-7	NA	TRBD2	CASSPRRTSGSHGEQYF	TGTGCCAGCTCACCACGGAGGACTAGCGGGAGTCACGGCGAGCAGTACTTC
TRBV11-1	TRBJ2-3	NA	NA	CASSPGGRTDTQYF	TGTGCCAGCAGCCCAGGGGGGCGTACAGATACGCAGTATTTT
TRBV19	TRBJ1-6	NA	NA	CASSISQEALHF	TGTGCCAGTAGTATCTCCCAGGAGGCCCTCCACTTT
TRBV18	TRBJ1-1	NA	NA	CASSPRPPGLGTEAFF	TGTGCCAGCTCACCACGCCCTCCGGGGTTGGGCACTGAAGCTTTCTTT
TRBV7-8	TRBJ2-1	NA	TRBD2	CASSLRGSSYNEQFF	TGTGCCAGCAGCTTACGCGGGAGTTCCTACAATGAGCAGTTCTTC
TRBV18	TRBJ2-2	NA	TRBD2	CASSPMTSGRAAGELFF	TGTGCCAGCTCACCCATGACTAGCGGGAGGGCCGCCGGGGAGCTGTTTTTT
TRBV29-1	TRBJ1-2	NA	NA	CSAATGRASYGYTF	TGCAGCGCAGCCACGGGCAGGGCGAGCTATGGCTACACCTTC
TRBV6-2/TRBV6-3	TRBJ2-2	NA	TRBD2	CASSRGLAGVNTGELFF	TGTGCCAGCAGCAGGGGACTAGCGGGGGTGAACACCGGGGAGCTGTTTTTT
TRBV18	TRBJ2-7	NA	NA	CASSPTSAFDEQYF	TGTGCCAGCTCACCGACTAGTGCTTTCGACGAGCAGTACTTC
TRBV25-1	TRBJ1-1	NA	NA	CASRGGVNTEAFF	TGTGCCAGCAGGGGAGGGGTGAACACTGAAGCTTTCTTT
TRBV5-6	TRBJ1-1	NA	TRBD1	CASSSGDRSNTEAFF	TGTGCCAGCAGCTCCGGGGACAGGAGTAACACTGAAGCTTTCTTT
TRBV5-1	TRBJ1-1	NA	TRBD1	CASSSGQTQTEAFF	TGCGCCAGCAGCTCGGGACAGACGCAGACTGAAGCTTTCTTT
TRBV7-8	TRBJ1-1	NA	NA	CASSLGQNTEAFF	TGTGCCAGCAGCTTAGGACAGAACACTGAAGCTTTCTTT
TRBV7-6	TRBJ1-1	once	NA	CASSLVGVLTEAFF	TGTGCCAGCAGCTTAGTCGGGGTGTTGACTGAAGCTTTCTTT
TRBV9	TRBJ2-1	NA	NA	CASSPGLREQFF	TGTGCCAGCAGCCCGGGACTCCGAGAGCAGTTCTTC
TRBV7-7	TRBJ2-5	NA	TRBD1	CASSSGTGGVETQYF	TGTGCCAGCAGCTCCGGGACAGGGGGCGTTGAGACCCAGTACTTC
TRBV7-9	TRBJ2-3	NA	NA	CASSLGGGAASTDTQYF	TGTGCCAGCAGCTTAGGAGGGGGGGCTGCTAGCACAGATACGCAGTATTTT
TRBV5-1	TRBJ2-1	NA	NA	CASSAGSVVSSYNEQFF	TGCGCCAGCAGCGCGGGTTCGGTCGTTAGCTCCTACAATGAGCAGTTCTTC
TRBV4-3	TRBJ2-1	NA	TRBD2	CASSQDTSGSSYNEQFF	TGCGCCAGCAGCCAAGATACTAGCGGGAGCTCCTACAATGAGCAGTTCTTC
TRBV18	TRBJ2-7	NA	TRBD1	CASSQPGTGDPYEQYF	TGTGCCAGCTCACAACCCGGGACAGGGGACCCCTACGAGCAGTACTTC
TRBV16	TRBJ2-7	once	TRBD1	CASSQRGQEKTYEQYF	TGTGCCAGCAGCCAACGGGGACAGGAGAAAACCTACGAGCAGTACTTC
TRBV19	TRBJ2-5	NA	TRBD2	CASSIGGGGQETQYF	TGTGCCAGTAGTATAGGCGGGGGAGGCCAAGAGACCCAGTACTTC
TRBV2	TRBJ2-2	NA	NA	CASSEAIGDTGELFF	TGTGCCAGCAGTGAAGCCATAGGGGACACCGGGGAGCTGTTTTTT
TRBV7-2	TRBJ2-1	NA	NA	CASSPGLPAYNEQFF	TGTGCCAGCAGCCCCGGACTACCTGCCTACAATGAGCAGTTCTTC
TRBV7-9	TRBJ1-6	few	TRBD1	CASSSGQGFYNSPLHF	TGTGCCAGCAGCTCGGGACAGGGTTTTTATAATTCACCCCTCCACTTT
TRBV3-1/TRBV3-2	TRBJ1-5	NA	NA	CASSQGGGQPQHF	TGTGCCAGCAGCCAAGGGGGCGGTCAGCCCCAGCATTTT
TRBV11-2	TRBJ2-1	NA	TRBD1	CASSLGTGVYNEQFF	TGTGCCAGCAGCTTAGGTACAGGGGTCTACAATGAGCAGTTCTTC
TRBV11-3	TRBJ2-1	NA	NA	CASSQDMSDYNEQFF	TGTGCCAGCAGCCAAGATATGTCAGACTACAATGAGCAGTTCTTC
TRBV3-1/TRBV3-2	TRBJ1-5	NA	NA	CASSQGTSNQPQHF	TGTGCCAGCAGCCAAGGGACAAGCAATCAGCCCCAGCATTTT
TRBV7-9	TRBJ1-6	few	NA	CASSPQGYNSPLHF	TGTGCCAGCAGCCCACAGGGATATAATTCACCCCTCCACTTT
TRBV7-2	TRBJ1-6	NA	TRBD1	CASSLGTGTNSPLHF	TGTGCCAGCAGCTTGGGGACAGGGACCAATTCACCCCTCCACTTT
TRBV7-3	TRBJ2-7	NA	TRBD2	CASSLLSGGLFYEQYF	TGTGCCAGCAGCTTACTTAGCGGGGGACTCTTCTACGAGCAGTACTTC
TRBV7-2	TRBJ2-1	NA	TRBD1	CASSLLGSGQIYNEQFF	TGTGCCAGCAGCTTATTGGGGTCGGGACAGATCTACAATGAGCAGTTCTTC
TRBV19	TRBJ2-5	NA	NA	CASSISQAGQETQYF	TGTGCCAGTAGTATTTCCCAGGCTGGCCAAGAGACCCAGTACTTC
TRBV7-8	TRBJ2-7	NA	TRBD1	CASSLRAGGQGAREQYF	TGTGCCAGCAGCTTAAGGGCAGGGGGACAGGGGGCGCGTGAGCAGTACTTC
TRBV6-2/TRBV6-3	TRBJ1-5	few	NA	CASSLDSDQPQHF	TGTGCCAGCAGTTTGGACTCCGATCAGCCCCAGCATTTT
TRBV9	TRBJ2-7	NA	NA	CASSPDAAGGQYF	TGTGCCAGCAGCCCGGACGCAGCCGGGGGGCAGTACTTC
TRBV2	TRBJ2-5	NA	TRBD2	CASRFGSGLQETQYF	TGTGCCAGCAGGTTCGGTAGCGGGTTACAAGAGACCCAGTACTTC
TRBV24-1	TRBJ2-1	NA	TRBD1	CATSERGAGGYNEQFF	TGTGCCACCAGTGAGCGTGGGGCAGGGGGCTACAATGAGCAGTTCTTC
TRBV5-6	TRBJ2-6	NA	NA	CASSFQGSGANVLTF	TGTGCCAGCAGCTTTCAGGGTTCTGGGGCCAACGTCCTGACTTTC